Presented here are 12 T cell receptor beta chains from one specimen sequenced in a study of T cell responses to AZD1222 COVID-19 vaccine listed by TCRdb under 2021. Library generation was performed with the immunoSEQ multiplex PCR assay. Drawn from immuneACCESS, this table holds only the in-frame rearrangements with V and J called that TCRdb kept. Clones are partly lost; checked studies trace under half to an unresolved V gene and leave the rest unexplained. For this sample the table gives roughly 100,000 clones, of which 80% to 90% were detected only once. Jointly, the top ten make up approximately 22% of the sample. The sample's time point label, in plain terms: baseline before first vaccination. The source material was peripheral blood, sampled on day 0 of AZD1222 vaccination. Receptor source: an adult in good health.

The chain recombines TRBV9 with TRBJ1-5; 7 nucleotides align to TRBD1. The germline V gene encodes CDR1 SGDLS and CDR2 YYNGEE. The length of the CDR3 is 15 residues. V was clipped by 2 bases and J by 1 base; unmatched bases: 3. As DNA, the CDR3 is TGTGCCAGCAGCGTCACAGGGGTAAGCAATCAGCCCCAGCATTTT. Its protein is CASSVTGVSNQPQHF.

This chain joins TRBV7-2 and TRBJ2-4, with no clear D. The CDR3 consists of 14 residues. Germline CDR1 reads SGHTA; CDR2 reads FQGNSA. The ends were cut back, 8 bases at V and 5 bases at J, with 16 bases in the middle. CDR3 bases: TGTGCCAGCCAGCCGAGGTACCCGGAAAACATTCAGTACTTC. Amino acids: CASQPRYPENIQYF.

This chain links TRBV29-1 with TRBJ2-3; a possible D gene is TRBD1 (6 bases). CDR3 size: 12 residues. The V gene's germline CDR1 is SQVTM and CDR2 ANQGSEA. V was cut by 2 bases and J by 8 bases, with 11 bases left in between. The CDR3 DNA is TGCAGCGTTGAAAGAACAGGGCCTACGCAGTATTTT. This translates into CSVERTGPTQYF.

CDR3 sequence reads: CASSLTVGVPNSPLHF. The CDR3, as DNA: TGCGCCAGCAGCTTGACAGTGGGAGTTCCTAATTCACCCCTCCACTTT. J is TRBJ1-6 and V is TRBV5-1, with unresolved D. The CDR3 extends over 16 amino acids. The V and J ends lost 1 base and 6 bases respectively, with 14 bases between them. Germline CDR1 and CDR2: SGHRS and YFSETQ.

The rearrangement links TRBV2 to TRBJ1-6; D is ambiguous. CDR1 is SNHLY and CDR2 is FYNNEI in the germline V gene. The CDR3 totals 14 residues. V was cut by 5 bases and J by 5 bases, with 10 bases left in between. The CDR3 DNA reads as TGTGCCAGCAGTTTACAGCTTAATAATTCACCCCTCCACTTT. Protein: CASSLQLNNSPLHF.

The chain has TRBV19 and TRBJ1-5; D gene unclear. V was pared by 5 bases and J by 1 base, with 12 bases between. This CDR3 contains 15 residues. CDR1 and CDR2 (germline): LNHDA, SQIVND (reference sequence). The CDR3 DNA reads as TGTGCCAGTAGTTTGGGCCCCGGGAGCAATCAGCCCCAGCATTTT. Translation gives CASSLGPGSNQPQHF.

The J gene is TRBJ1-1, the V gene TRBV5-4; no clear D. V was shortened by 4 bases and J by 3 bases, with 13 bases between the two germline ends. Germline CDR1 is SGHNT and CDR2 is YYREEE (reference sequence). This CDR3 is 14 amino acids long. The CDR3 sequence is CASSLKTAYTEAFF. Here the CDR3 DNA reads TGTGCCAGCAGCCTGAAAACGGCGTACACTGAAGCTTTCTTT.

The sample holds a few counts of this clone. The chain joins TRBV6-2 or TRBV6-3 to TRBJ1-5; TRBD1 is a possible D gene (5 bases). V shed 3 bases and J shed 6 bases, with 12 bases lying between them. The CDR3 has 14 amino acids. Germline assignment: CDR1 MNHEY and CDR2 SVGEGT. The CDR3 nucleotides are TGTGCCAGCAGTTATAAGGGGTCCCCTCAGCCCCAGCATTTT. This codes for CASSYKGSPQPQHF.

The chain joins TRBV29-1 to TRBJ1-2; D might be TRBD1 (6 bases). CDR1 SQVTM and CDR2 ANQGSEA come from the germline V gene. This CDR3 has 12 residues. V was trimmed by 7 bases and J by 9 bases, leaving 18 bases between them. Here the CDR3 reads CSGVLNRDSYTF. CDR3 DNA sequence: TGCAGCGGGGTCCTCAACAGGGATAGCTACACCTTC.

This chain uses TRBV28 with TRBJ1-5, with TRBD1 as a possible D gene (6 bases). Per germline, CDR1 MDHEN and CDR2 SYDVKM. The V end lost 3 bases, the J end lost 1 base, and 19 bases lay between the germline ends. The CDR3 totals 18 residues. The CDR3 DNA sequence: TGTGCCAGCAGTTTTATTTGGGACACTTTTAGGAGCAATCAGCCCCAGCATTTT. This encodes CASSFIWDTFRSNQPQHF.

The gene calls are TRBV19 and TRBJ2-3; D ambiguous. Germline CDR1 LNHDA, CDR2 SQIVND (reference sequence). The CDR3 extends over 13 amino acids. Trimming left V 5 bases short and J 1 base short, with 7 bases between. The chain's CDR3 is CASSFGGTDTQYF. The DNA for the CDR3 is TGTGCCAGTAGTTTCGGCGGCACAGATACGCAGTATTTT. The full variable domain, its missing parts supplied by reference TRBV19 and TRBJ2-3, is DGGITQSPKYLFRKEGQNVTLSCEQNLNHDAMYWYRQDPGQGLRLIYYSQIVNDFQKGDIAEGYSVSREKKESFPLTVTSAQKNPTAFYLCASSFGGTDTQYFGPGTRLTVL.

This rearrangement joins TRBV29-1 to TRBJ2-3, with D maybe TRBD2 (6 bases). The germline V and J ends were trimmed by 6 bases and 8 bases, with 18 bases remaining between them. This CDR3 region has 13 residues. CDR1 and CDR2 (germline): SQVTM, ANQGSEA. CDR3 coding DNA: TGCAGCGTCCGGGACTCAATGCCAGCTACGCAGTATTTT. Protein product: CSVRDSMPATQYF.